The present entry profiles one T cell receptor (beta chain) with its context. Its cognate antigen is unknown. Deletions cut 4 bases from V and 5 bases from J, with 12 bases between. CDR3 length: 14 residues. Germline V gives CDR1 WNHNN, CDR2 SYGVQD (reference sequence). A multiplex PCR was run with 60 Vbeta primers and 13 Jbeta primers. Sequenced by immunoSEQ multiplex PCR; TCRdb stores in-frame clones only, minus some. Of approximately 150,000 clones listed, more than 75% are singletons. The sample belongs to a study of cytomegalovirus exposure and HLA in healthy donors. General study points: Roughly even sequencing depth across donors was the assumption behind the presence/absence analyses.

This rearrangement joins TRBV10-1 to TRBJ2-1; D is unresolved. The sample was PBMCs. The clonotype was recovered from a woman in her forties in good health and CMV-seronegative. Here the CDR3 reads CASSGQPANNEQFF. Here the CDR3 DNA reads TGCGCCAGCAGTGGTCAGCCAGCGAACAATGAGCAGTTCTTC.